This is a list of T cell receptor beta chains from one sample in a study of T-cell reconstitution after alpha-beta-depleted transplantation in children. TCRdb passed the PCR reads through MiXCR, listing each CDR3 protein once. Seen here are approximately 1,000,000 distinct CDR3 sequences, about 29% observed once, and the top ten hold roughly 30%. The sample in question was PBMCs, mostly from graft donor cells, obtained 360 days after TCRalphabeta/CD19-depleted stem cell transplant. The receptor set was obtained from a boy under two years old who had a stem cell transplant for SCID, so the T cells may come from the graft donor. Each CDR3 is given with its conserved first and last residue. A D gene is named only where the DNA matches it firmly. Only some rows state a clone size, as once, few, many or a class for expanded clones.

J gene: TRBJ2-5
D gene: TRBD1
V gene: TRBV4-3
CDR3 length: 15
clone size: few
CDR3 protein: CASSQDRTGKETQYF
CDR3 DNA: TGCGCCAGCAGCCAAGATAGGACAGGGAAAGAGACCCAGTACTTC

J gene: TRBJ1-1
D gene: -
V gene: TRBV7-3
CDR3 length: 14
clone size: few
CDR3 protein: CASSLRRGATEAFF
CDR3 DNA: TGTGCCAGCAGCTTACGACGGGGGGCAACTGAAGCTTTCTTT

J gene: TRBJ2-2
D gene: -
V gene: TRBV10-2
CDR3 length: 14
clone size: -
CDR3 protein: CASKRDPLTGELFF
CDR3 DNA: TGCGCCAGCAAACGGGACCCCCTTACCGGGGAGCTGTTTTTT

J gene: TRBJ2-4
D gene: -
V gene: TRBV7-2
CDR3 length: 15
clone size: -
CDR3 protein: CASSFRVVAKNIQYF
CDR3 DNA: TGTGCCAGCAGCTTCAGGGTCGTCGCCAAAAACATTCAGTACTTC

J gene: TRBJ2-7
D gene: -
V gene: TRBV12-5
CDR3 length: 14
clone size: -
CDR3 protein: CASGPDRPPYEQYF
CDR3 DNA: TGTGCTAGTGGCCCCGACAGGCCCCCCTACGAGCAGTACTTC

J gene: TRBJ2-5
D gene: TRBD1
V gene: TRBV29-1
CDR3 length: 12
clone size: few
CDR3 protein: CSKTGGGETQYF
CDR3 DNA: TGCAGCAAAACAGGGGGCGGGGAGACCCAGTACTTC

J gene: TRBJ2-7
D gene: TRBD1
V gene: TRBV5-1
CDR3 length: 14
clone size: few
CDR3 protein: CASSADRISYEQYF
CDR3 DNA: TGCGCCAGCAGCGCGGACAGGATTTCCTACGAGCAGTACTTC

J gene: TRBJ2-7
D gene: TRBD1
V gene: TRBV27
CDR3 length: 17
clone size: few
CDR3 protein: CASSLWWGTGGGHEQYF
CDR3 DNA: TGTGCCAGCAGTTTATGGTGGGGGACAGGGGGCGGTCACGAGCAGTACTTC

J gene: TRBJ1-4
D gene: -
V gene: TRBV7-8
CDR3 length: 14
clone size: few
CDR3 protein: CASSFRLSGVKLFF
CDR3 DNA: TGTGCCAGCAGCTTCCGTCTTTCAGGGGTGAAACTGTTTTTT

J gene: TRBJ1-4
D gene: -
V gene: TRBV12-3/TRBV12-4
CDR3 length: 14
clone size: -
CDR3 protein: CASSLMGINEKLFF
CDR3 DNA: TGTGCCAGCAGTTTAATGGGGATTAATGAAAAACTGTTTTTT

J gene: TRBJ2-5
D gene: -
V gene: TRBV5-1
CDR3 length: 15
clone size: few
CDR3 protein: CASSLNLQVQETQYF
CDR3 DNA: TGCGCCAGCAGCTTGAATCTACAAGTCCAAGAGACCCAGTACTTC

J gene: TRBJ2-7
D gene: TRBD2
V gene: TRBV7-6
CDR3 length: 20
clone size: -
CDR3 protein: CASSLFGRGLAGGPSYEQYF
CDR3 DNA: TGTGCCAGCAGCTTATTCGGAAGGGGACTAGCGGGAGGGCCCTCCTACGAGCAGTACTTC

J gene: TRBJ2-5
D gene: TRBD2
V gene: TRBV7-2
CDR3 length: 17
clone size: few
CDR3 protein: CASSPPGLAGGGETQYF
CDR3 DNA: TGTGCCAGCAGCCCCCCGGGACTAGCGGGGGGCGGAGAGACCCAGTACTTC

J gene: TRBJ2-7
D gene: -
V gene: TRBV20-1
CDR3 length: 14
clone size: -
CDR3 protein: CSARRQASYYEQYF
CDR3 DNA: TGCAGTGCTAGGCGCCAGGCGTCCTACTACGAGCAGTACTTC

J gene: TRBJ2-7
D gene: -
V gene: TRBV5-1
CDR3 length: 13
clone size: many
CDR3 protein: CASSPGRVQEQYF
CDR3 DNA: TGCGCCAGCAGCCCGGGACGGGTGCAGGAGCAGTACTTC

J gene: TRBJ2-5
D gene: -
V gene: TRBV18
CDR3 length: 17
clone size: many
CDR3 protein: CASSPLGSGPGVETQYF
CDR3 DNA: TGTGCCAGCTCACCACTAGGATCCGGGCCCGGGGTCGAGACCCAGTACTTC

J gene: TRBJ2-1
D gene: TRBD2
V gene: TRBV12-3/TRBV12-4
CDR3 length: 16
clone size: -
CDR3 protein: CASSLLVLAGINEQFF
CDR3 DNA: TGTGCCAGCAGTTTATTAGTACTAGCGGGAATCAATGAGCAGTTCTTC

J gene: TRBJ2-4
D gene: -
V gene: TRBV7-9
CDR3 length: 17
clone size: -
CDR3 protein: CASSLVRADLAKNIQYF
CDR3 DNA: TGTGCCAGCAGCTTAGTTAGGGCGGATTTAGCCAAAAACATTCAGTACTTC

J gene: TRBJ1-1
D gene: -
V gene: TRBV29-1
CDR3 length: 16
clone size: -
CDR3 protein: CSVEGPRIRKNTEAFF
CDR3 DNA: TGCAGCGTTGAGGGTCCCAGGATCAGGAAGAACACTGAAGCTTTCTTT

J gene: TRBJ2-7
D gene: TRBD2
V gene: TRBV20-1
CDR3 length: 18
clone size: -
CDR3 protein: CSASLPMWTSRLSYEQYF
CDR3 DNA: TGCAGTGCTAGCTTACCTATGTGGACTAGCCGCCTCTCCTACGAGCAGTACTTC

J gene: TRBJ1-4
D gene: -
V gene: TRBV12-3/TRBV12-4
CDR3 length: 11
clone size: many
CDR3 protein: CASSFREKLFF
CDR3 DNA: TGTGCCAGCAGTTTTAGGGAAAAACTGTTTTTT

J gene: TRBJ2-1
D gene: -
V gene: TRBV5-1
CDR3 length: 16
clone size: few
CDR3 protein: CASTELNILRGNEQFF
CDR3 DNA: TGCGCCAGCACCGAATTGAACATCCTTCGAGGGAATGAGCAGTTCTTC

J gene: TRBJ2-5
D gene: TRBD1
V gene: TRBV5-1
CDR3 length: 16
clone size: few
CDR3 protein: CASSLRSQGARETQYF
CDR3 DNA: TGCGCCAGCAGCTTGAGATCCCAGGGGGCGCGGGAGACCCAGTACTTC

J gene: TRBJ2-7
D gene: TRBD1
V gene: TRBV4-3
CDR3 length: 15
clone size: few
CDR3 protein: CASSQETGSGYEQYF
CDR3 DNA: TGCGCCAGCAGCCAAGAGACAGGGTCGGGTTACGAGCAGTACTTC

J gene: TRBJ1-1
D gene: TRBD1
V gene: TRBV5-5
CDR3 length: 16
clone size: few
CDR3 protein: CASRKGTGVKDTEAFF
CDR3 DNA: TGTGCCAGCAGAAAAGGGACAGGCGTCAAAGACACTGAAGCTTTCTTT

J gene: TRBJ1-4
D gene: -
V gene: TRBV7-9
CDR3 length: 16
clone size: -
CDR3 protein: CASSPKARGLNEKLFF
CDR3 DNA: TGTGCCAGCAGCCCCAAGGCGCGGGGCCTTAATGAAAAACTGTTTTTT

J gene: TRBJ2-1
D gene: -
V gene: TRBV25-1
CDR3 length: 15
clone size: -
CDR3 protein: CASSGGHAGYNEQFF
CDR3 DNA: TGTGCCAGCAGTGGGGGACATGCCGGGTACAATGAGCAGTTCTTC

J gene: TRBJ2-7
D gene: TRBD1
V gene: TRBV7-9
CDR3 length: 14
clone size: few
CDR3 protein: CASSWGTGAFEQYF
CDR3 DNA: TGTGCCAGCAGCTGGGGGACAGGGGCTTTCGAGCAGTACTTC

J gene: TRBJ2-1
D gene: -
V gene: TRBV11-2
CDR3 length: 18
clone size: -
CDR3 protein: CASSLMPRPEGDYNEQFF
CDR3 DNA: TGTGCCAGCAGCTTGATGCCTCGACCAGAGGGGGACTACAATGAGCAGTTCTTC

J gene: TRBJ2-1
D gene: -
V gene: TRBV2
CDR3 length: 14
clone size: few
CDR3 protein: CARRIGGPNNEQFF
CDR3 DNA: TGTGCCAGAAGAATAGGAGGTCCCAACAATGAGCAGTTCTTC

J gene: TRBJ2-2
D gene: -
V gene: TRBV4-3
CDR3 length: 18
clone size: few
CDR3 protein: CASSQTPLGLQNTGELFF
CDR3 DNA: TGCGCCAGCAGCCAAACTCCATTAGGACTACAAAACACCGGGGAGCTGTTTTTT

J gene: TRBJ2-2
D gene: TRBD2
V gene: TRBV3-1
CDR3 length: 14
clone size: few
CDR3 protein: CASSPRTSGGTLFF
CDR3 DNA: TGTGCCAGCAGCCCCCGGACTAGCGGGGGAACGCTGTTTTTT

J gene: TRBJ2-7
D gene: TRBD2
V gene: TRBV11-2
CDR3 length: 18
clone size: -
CDR3 protein: CASSLVPPGGGGAYEQYF
CDR3 DNA: TGTGCCAGCAGCTTAGTTCCCCCGGGGGGCGGGGGGGCCTACGAGCAGTACTTC

J gene: TRBJ2-1
D gene: -
V gene: TRBV10-3
CDR3 length: 13
clone size: few
CDR3 protein: CAITVISYNEQFF
CDR3 DNA: TGTGCCATCACGGTGATCAGCTACAATGAGCAGTTCTTC

J gene: TRBJ2-1
D gene: -
V gene: TRBV7-9
CDR3 length: 13
clone size: few
CDR3 protein: CASRPSLTNEQFF
CDR3 DNA: TGTGCCAGCAGGCCCTCTCTCACCAATGAGCAGTTCTTC

J gene: TRBJ2-3
D gene: -
V gene: TRBV29-1
CDR3 length: 15
clone size: few
CDR3 protein: CSVEIPPPSTDTQYF
CDR3 DNA: TGCAGCGTTGAAATCCCACCCCCTAGCACAGATACGCAGTATTTT

J gene: TRBJ2-1
D gene: -
V gene: TRBV12-3/TRBV12-4
CDR3 length: 13
clone size: -
CDR3 protein: CASSRHSYNEQFF
CDR3 DNA: TGTGCCAGCAGCCGACATTCCTACAATGAGCAGTTCTTC

J gene: TRBJ1-5
D gene: -
V gene: TRBV15
CDR3 length: 15
clone size: many
CDR3 protein: CATSRVGVYDQPQHF
CDR3 DNA: TGTGCCACCAGCAGAGTTGGGGTCTACGATCAGCCCCAGCATTTT

J gene: TRBJ1-4
D gene: TRBD1
V gene: TRBV7-8
CDR3 length: 16
clone size: -
CDR3 protein: CASSLSRDRGFGKLFF
CDR3 DNA: TGTGCCAGCAGCTTGAGCCGGGACAGGGGTTTCGGTAAACTGTTTTTT

J gene: TRBJ2-5
D gene: -
V gene: TRBV25-1
CDR3 length: 15
clone size: -
CDR3 protein: CASSIITGYQETQYF
CDR3 DNA: TGTGCCAGCAGCATAATTACAGGATACCAAGAGACCCAGTACTTC

J gene: TRBJ2-7
D gene: -
V gene: TRBV7-9
CDR3 length: 17
clone size: -
CDR3 protein: CASSLARARDGAYEQYF
CDR3 DNA: TGTGCCAGCAGCTTAGCGCGTGCTAGGGATGGAGCCTACGAGCAGTACTTC

J gene: TRBJ2-7
D gene: -
V gene: TRBV2
CDR3 length: 14
clone size: -
CDR3 protein: CASREGRATFEQYF
CDR3 DNA: TGTGCCAGCAGAGAGGGCAGGGCGACCTTCGAGCAGTACTTC

J gene: TRBJ1-1
D gene: TRBD1
V gene: TRBV10-3
CDR3 length: 12
clone size: -
CDR3 protein: CASSGDRGEAFF
CDR3 DNA: TGTGCCTCCTCAGGGGACAGGGGCGAAGCTTTCTTT

J gene: TRBJ2-7
D gene: -
V gene: TRBV4-1
CDR3 length: 15
clone size: few
CDR3 protein: CASSQDIGHRYEQYF
CDR3 DNA: TGCGCCAGCAGCCAAGATATAGGACACCGCTACGAGCAGTACTTC

J gene: TRBJ2-1
D gene: -
V gene: TRBV9
CDR3 length: 14
clone size: few
CDR3 protein: CASSYDPIGNEQFF
CDR3 DNA: TGTGCCAGCAGCTATGACCCCATAGGCAATGAGCAGTTCTTC

J gene: TRBJ1-5
D gene: -
V gene: TRBV12-3/TRBV12-4
CDR3 length: 15
clone size: -
CDR3 protein: CASTQQGVINQPQHF
CDR3 DNA: TGTGCCAGCACCCAACAGGGAGTAATCAATCAGCCCCAGCATTTT

J gene: TRBJ2-1
D gene: -
V gene: TRBV6-2/TRBV6-3
CDR3 length: 13
clone size: -
CDR3 protein: CASRFGGYNEQFF
CDR3 DNA: TGTGCCAGCAGGTTCGGTGGGTACAATGAGCAGTTCTTC

J gene: TRBJ1-4
D gene: TRBD1
V gene: TRBV28
CDR3 length: 16
clone size: few
CDR3 protein: CASSLIPPGGREKLFF
CDR3 DNA: TGTGCCAGCAGTTTAATTCCCCCAGGGGGCAGAGAAAAACTGTTTTTT

J gene: TRBJ2-1
D gene: TRBD2
V gene: TRBV20-1
CDR3 length: 19
clone size: few
CDR3 protein: CSARDPLAGGNPKYNEQFF
CDR3 DNA: TGCAGTGCTAGAGATCCCTTAGCGGGGGGTAACCCCAAATACAATGAGCAGTTCTTC

J gene: TRBJ2-4
D gene: -
V gene: TRBV6-1
CDR3 length: 16
clone size: once
CDR3 protein: CASSAWGSLAKNIQYF
CDR3 DNA: TGTGCCAGCAGTGCCTGGGGCAGCCTAGCCAAAAACATTCAGTACTTC

J gene: TRBJ2-7
D gene: -
V gene: TRBV3-1
CDR3 length: 17
clone size: -
CDR3 protein: CASSQGEWWQVGYEQYF
CDR3 DNA: TGTGCCAGCAGCCAAGGGGAGTGGTGGCAGGTGGGCTACGAGCAGTACTTC

J gene: TRBJ1-2
D gene: -
V gene: TRBV29-1
CDR3 length: 11
clone size: -
CDR3 protein: CSVDAAGGYTF
CDR3 DNA: TGCAGCGTTGATGCAGCGGGTGGCTACACCTTC

J gene: TRBJ2-1
D gene: -
V gene: TRBV12-3/TRBV12-4
CDR3 length: 14
clone size: -
CDR3 protein: CASSLESRGNEQFF
CDR3 DNA: TGTGCCAGCAGTTTAGAGTCCCGGGGCAATGAGCAGTTCTTC

J gene: TRBJ1-1
D gene: -
V gene: TRBV12-3/TRBV12-4
CDR3 length: 15
clone size: -
CDR3 protein: CASSFLIQGDTEAFF
CDR3 DNA: TGTGCCAGCAGTTTTTTAATTCAGGGCGACACTGAAGCTTTCTTT